This T cell receptor beta chain was captured by sequencing in a study of OX40 agonist ivuxolimab in advanced cancers. Study-wide points: Averaged across samples, CD8+ T cells carried more expanded clones than CD4+ did.

Germline loops: CDR1 ENHRY, CDR2 SYGVKD. This CDR3 contains 13 residues. Only in-frame clones appear in the TCRdb table, and some are missing; sequencing was by immunoSEQ multiplex PCR. The sample lists 70,000 or so clones, roughly 80% occurring once. This clone is classed as medium-sized. Antigen: not known. At one end, the junction sequence differs from germline, possibly due to a read error. This TCR came from an adult with an advanced solid tumor such as melanoma, head and neck, liver or kidney cancer. The source was CD4+ or CD8+ T cells sorted from blood, collected in a trial of the OX40 agonist ivuxolimab. The genes are TRBV10-3 and TRBJ2-4, with D hard to call. The CDR3 loop is CATSTGKRYIQYF. In DNA, the CDR3 is TGTGCCACCAGTACGGGTAAGAGGTACATTCAGTACTTC.